This is a list of T cell receptor beta chains from one sample in a study of blood T cell repertoires in COVID-19. Sequenced by immunoSEQ multiplex PCR; TCRdb stores in-frame clones only, minus some. This table has under 85,000 clones, about three quarters appearing once. The sample consisted of peripheral blood. Source of these receptors: a man older than 75 with acute or convalescent COVID-19. Each CDR3 is given with its conserved first and last residue. D genes are given only for firm matches. Clone size is not always given. Where it is, it says once, few, many or a class for expanded clones.

14,few,TRBD1,TRBJ2-2,TRBV5-1,CASAPQGDTGELFF,TGCGCCAGCGCCCCGCAGGGGGACACCGGGGAGCTGTTTTTT
13,NA,NA,TRBJ1-2,TRBV7-9,CASSLSTDYGYTF,TGTGCCAGCAGCTTATCGACTGACTATGGCTACACCTTC
13,NA,TRBD2,TRBJ2-7,TRBV6-6,CASVLAGTYEQYF,TGTGCCAGCGTCCTAGCGGGAACCTACGAGCAGTACTTC
13,once,NA,TRBJ2-2,TRBV5-1,CASSGRGNRELFF,TGCGCCAGCAGCGGTCGAGGTAATCGGGAGCTGTTTTTT
16,NA,TRBD1,TRBJ2-5,TRBV7-2,CASSLAGTGGLETQYF,TGTGCCAGCAGCTTAGCGGGGACAGGGGGATTGGAGACCCAGTACTTC
13,NA,NA,TRBJ1-6,TRBV30,CAWSPSYNSPLHF,TGTGCCTGGAGTCCATCCTATAATTCACCCCTCCACTTT
15,many,TRBD1,TRBJ1-5,TRBV6-5,CASSWTGDSNQPQHF,TGTGCCAGCAGCTGGACAGGAGATAGCAATCAGCCCCAGCATTTT
15,NA,NA,TRBJ1-3,TRBV9,CASSVDESSGNTIYF,TGTGCCAGCAGCGTAGATGAGTCCTCTGGAAACACCATATATTTT
12,NA,NA,TRBJ2-7,TRBV2,CASSSQSYEQYF,TGTGCCAGCAGTTCACAGTCCTACGAGCAGTACTTC
15,NA,TRBD2,TRBJ2-3,TRBV2,CASSGTSGGPHTQYF,TGTGCCAGCAGTGGGACTAGCGGGGGGCCCCATACGCAGTATTTT
12,NA,TRBD1,TRBJ1-2,TRBV5-1,CASSDDRDGYTF,TGCGCCAGCAGCGACGACAGGGATGGCTACACCTTC
15,NA,TRBD1,TRBJ1-4,TRBV28,CASSYSRDRGRKLFF,TGTGCCAGCAGCTACTCCCGGGACAGGGGGCGAAAACTGTTTTTT
15,NA,NA,TRBJ1-2,TRBV11-2,CASSLSGVRDYGYTF,TGTGCCAGCAGCTTAAGCGGGGTGAGGGACTATGGCTACACCTTC
15,NA,NA,TRBJ2-1,TRBV5-4,CASSLSRDSYNEQFF,TGTGCCAGCAGCCTATCGAGGGACTCCTACAATGAGCAGTTCTTC
18,NA,TRBD2,TRBJ2-1,TRBV11-3,CASSLDQLGTSGRGEQFF,TGTGCCAGCAGCTTAGATCAATTGGGGACTAGCGGGAGAGGTGAGCAGTTCTTC
16,NA,NA,TRBJ2-1,TRBV10-1,CASSEWRAERNNEQFF,TGCGCCAGCAGTGAGTGGCGGGCTGAGAGGAACAATGAGCAGTTCTTC
13,medium-sized,NA,TRBJ2-5,TRBV7-9,CASSLASVETQYF,TGTGCCAGCAGCTTAGCCAGTGTAGAGACCCAGTACTTC
15,few,TRBD1,TRBJ2-7,TRBV7-2,CASSLRGQGAYEQYF,TGTGCCAGCAGCTTAAGGGGACAGGGGGCCTACGAGCAGTACTTC
13,few,NA,TRBJ1-2,TRBV5-1,CASSLDGDYGYTF,TGCGCCAGCAGTTTGGACGGAGACTATGGCTACACCTTC
15,NA,NA,TRBJ1-5,TRBV4-3,CASSQVQGSNQPQHF,TGCGCCAGCAGCCAAGTACAGGGTAGCAATCAGCCCCAGCATTTT
14,NA,NA,TRBJ2-7,TRBV25-1,CASSSTGVLYEQYF,TGTGCCAGCAGTTCGACAGGTGTACTCTACGAGCAGTACTTC
15,once,NA,TRBJ2-7,TRBV7-8,CASSLSRGALYEQYF,TGTGCCAGCAGCTTAAGCCGGGGGGCCCTCTACGAGCAGTACTTC
15,NA,NA,TRBJ1-6,TRBV13,CASSLDQGTNSPLHF,TGTGCCAGCAGCTTAGATCAGGGGACCAATTCACCCCTCCACTTT
12,few,TRBD1,TRBJ1-1,TRBV7-9,CASSPGGTEAFF,TGTGCCAGCAGCCCAGGGGGCACTGAAGCTTTCTTT
13,NA,NA,TRBJ2-3,TRBV7-3,CASSPSGTDTQYF,TGTGCCAGCAGCCCCAGCGGCACAGATACGCAGTATTTT
15,once,TRBD1,TRBJ1-2,TRBV27,CASRARTGKHYGYTF,TGTGCCAGCAGAGCTCGGACAGGGAAGCACTATGGCTACACCTTC
13,once,NA,TRBJ1-5,TRBV19,CASSIGVTQPQHF,TGTGCCAGTAGTATCGGGGTAACTCAGCCCCAGCATTTT
18,NA,TRBD2,TRBJ2-5,TRBV19,CASSMKRMASGVYGTQYF,TGTGCCAGTAGTATGAAAAGGATGGCTAGCGGGGTCTACGGGACCCAGTACTTC
16,NA,NA,TRBJ2-3,TRBV3-1/TRBV3-2,CASSQAQQGGTDTQYF,TGTGCCAGCAGCCAAGCCCAGCAGGGCGGCACAGATACGCAGTATTTT
17,once,NA,TRBJ1-5,TRBV7-2,CASRPGGSGSSNQPQHF,TGTGCCAGCAGACCCGGGGGAAGTGGTTCTAGCAATCAGCCCCAGCATTTT
15,NA,TRBD2,TRBJ2-7,TRBV6-1,CASSEIAGGTYEQYF,TGTGCCAGCAGTGAGATAGCGGGGGGAACCTACGAGCAGTACTTC
10,NA,NA,TRBJ2-1,TRBV2,CASSQTKQFF,TGTGCCAGCAGCCAAACTAAGCAGTTCTTC
13,NA,NA,TRBJ2-1,TRBV3-1/TRBV3-2,CASSPMSPNEQFF,TGTGCCAGCAGTCCAATGTCCCCCAATGAGCAGTTCTTC
14,NA,NA,TRBJ1-1,TRBV29-1,CSVATGRSGAEAFF,TGCAGCGTGGCCACAGGTAGGTCGGGCGCTGAAGCTTTCTTT
15,NA,TRBD2,TRBJ2-1,TRBV2,CASTERDQIYNEQFF,TGTGCCAGCACCGAGCGGGATCAGATCTACAATGAGCAGTTCTTC
13,many,NA,TRBJ2-7,TRBV3-1/TRBV3-2,CASSQDRRGLQYF,TGTGCCAGCAGCCAAGATCGGAGAGGACTACAGTACTTC
15,NA,NA,TRBJ2-2,TRBV7-6,CASSLGYGNTGELFF,TGTGCCAGCAGCTTAGGGTACGGGAACACCGGGGAGCTGTTTTTT
14,NA,TRBD1,TRBJ1-1,TRBV7-9,CASSLTGGRTEAFF,TGTGCCAGCAGCTTAACAGGGGGACGCACTGAAGCTTTCTTT